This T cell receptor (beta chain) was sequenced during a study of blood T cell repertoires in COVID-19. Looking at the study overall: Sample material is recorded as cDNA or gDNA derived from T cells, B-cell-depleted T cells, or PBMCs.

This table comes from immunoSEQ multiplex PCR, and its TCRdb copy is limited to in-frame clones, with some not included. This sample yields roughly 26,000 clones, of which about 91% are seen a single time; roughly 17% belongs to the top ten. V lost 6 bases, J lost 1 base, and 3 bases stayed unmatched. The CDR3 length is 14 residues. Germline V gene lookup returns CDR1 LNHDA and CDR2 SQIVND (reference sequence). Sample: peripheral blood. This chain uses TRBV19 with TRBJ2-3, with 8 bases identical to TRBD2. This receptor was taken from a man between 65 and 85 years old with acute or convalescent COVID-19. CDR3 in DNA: TGTGCCAGTAGCCTAGCGGGCCGCACAGATACGCAGTATTTT. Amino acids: CASSLAGRTDTQYF.